A single sample is the source of the 10 T cell receptor beta chains below, sequenced in a study of cytomegalovirus exposure and HLA in healthy donors. Amplification used 60 Vbeta primers and 13 Jbeta primers. Profiled with immunoSEQ multiplex PCR; TCRdb holds only in-frame clones, not every one. This repertoire includes some 200,000 clones. The sample comprised PBMCs. These receptors were obtained from a young woman in good health and CMV-seropositive.

J is TRBJ2-1 and V is TRBV6-5; no clear D gene. The CDR3 loop spans 12 amino acids. Between the trimmed V and J ends, which lost 6 bases and 9 bases, there was a span of 12 bases. Germline CDR1 reads MNHEY; CDR2 reads SVGAGI. As DNA, the CDR3 is TGTGCCAGCAGCAGCCCGGGTCCTGAGCAGTTCTTC. Encoded protein: CASSSPGPEQFF.

The chain recombines TRBV30 with TRBJ2-2; D gene unclear. Trimming cost V 0 bases and J 3 bases, with 5 bases left between them. The germline CDR1 and CDR2 sequences are GTSNPN and SVGIG (reference sequence). The CDR3 sequence is 13 residues long. The CDR3 bases are TGTGCCTGGAGTGTACTATACACCGGGGAGCTGTTTTTT. It is translated as CAWSVLYTGELFF.

The chain employs TRBV4-2 and TRBJ2-6, with 8 bases identical to TRBD1. Germline V gene data show CDR1 as LGHNA and CDR2 as YNFKEQ. There are 19 residues in the CDR3. J was trimmed by 0 bases and V by 4 bases; bases with no gene match: 11. The CDR3, as DNA: TGTGCCAGCAGCCGAGAGAACAGGGGGTTTAGCTCTGGGGCCAACGTCCTGACTTTC. It specifies CASSRENRGFSSGANVLTF.

The genes are TRBV4-1 and TRBJ2-1; TRBD1 agrees at 7 bases. Germline V gene data show CDR1 as MGHRA and CDR2 as YSYEKL. The CDR3 loop spans 16 amino acids. With V trimmed by 0 bases and J by 0 bases, 2 bases remained unmatched. CDR3 sequence: CASSQEPGGSYNEQFF. The CDR3 nucleotides read TGCGCCAGCAGCCAAGAGCCAGGGGGCTCCTACAATGAGCAGTTCTTC.

V is TRBV1 and J is TRBJ1-4; the D call in the table, TRBD1, was not verified against the DNA. TRBV1 is a documented pseudogene. The CDR3 loop spans 18 amino acids. DNA for the CDR3: TGCACCAGCAGCCAAGATCGGACACACGCCTCAACTAATGAAAAACTGTTTTTT. It specifies CTSSQDRTHASTNEKLFF.

V usage is TRBV7-9 and J usage is TRBJ1-4, with D perhaps matching TRBD1 (6 bases). Germline V lookup: CDR1 SEHNR, CDR2 FQNEAQ (reference sequence). The V and J ends lost 7 bases and 4 bases respectively, with 13 bases between them. CDR3 length: 14 residues. CDR3: CASTPDRRNEKLFF. The CDR3 nucleotides are TGTGCCAGCACCCCGGACAGACGTAATGAAAAACTGTTTTTT.

The chain joins TRBV19 to TRBJ2-6; no firm D call. The V end lost 0 bases, the J end lost 0 bases, and 9 bases lay between the germline ends. From germline, CDR1 is LNHDA and CDR2 SQIVND (reference sequence). The CDR3 length is 17 residues. In DNA form, the CDR3 reads TGTGCCAGTAGTATAGATGGGCCCAGCTCTGGGGCCAACGTCCTGACTTTC. Protein sequence: CASSIDGPSSGANVLTF.

The chain is built from TRBV29-1 and TRBJ2-1, with D perhaps matching TRBD1 (6 bases). Trimming stripped 0 bases from V and 3 bases from J, with 12 bases between. CDR1 is SQVTM, CDR2 ANQGSEA, per germline. The CDR3 loop spans 15 amino acids. CDR3 loop: CSVEDRGIVYNEQFF. As DNA, the CDR3 is TGCAGCGTTGAAGATAGGGGGATAGTCTACAATGAGCAGTTCTTC.

The chain uses TRBV7-2 and TRBJ1-5, with D uncertain. The germline gives CDR1 SGHTA, CDR2 FQGNSA. The CDR3 covers 15 residues. V dropped 5 bases and J dropped 6 bases, with 17 bases sitting between them. The CDR3, as DNA: TGTGCCAGCAGCCTCAATGGCCTGGGAGGTCAGCCCCAGCATTTT. Translation: CASSLNGLGGQPQHF.

This chain links TRBV30 with TRBJ1-4; 8 bases fit TRBD1. Germline V CDR1 and CDR2: GTSNPN, SVGIG (reference sequence). The CDR3 has 13 amino acids. With 4 bases clipped from V and 3 bases from J, the junction kept 1 base outside the gene matches. CDR3 sequence reads: CAWNRGANEKLFF. The CDR3 DNA is TGTGCCTGGAACAGGGGGGCTAATGAAAAACTGTTTTTT.